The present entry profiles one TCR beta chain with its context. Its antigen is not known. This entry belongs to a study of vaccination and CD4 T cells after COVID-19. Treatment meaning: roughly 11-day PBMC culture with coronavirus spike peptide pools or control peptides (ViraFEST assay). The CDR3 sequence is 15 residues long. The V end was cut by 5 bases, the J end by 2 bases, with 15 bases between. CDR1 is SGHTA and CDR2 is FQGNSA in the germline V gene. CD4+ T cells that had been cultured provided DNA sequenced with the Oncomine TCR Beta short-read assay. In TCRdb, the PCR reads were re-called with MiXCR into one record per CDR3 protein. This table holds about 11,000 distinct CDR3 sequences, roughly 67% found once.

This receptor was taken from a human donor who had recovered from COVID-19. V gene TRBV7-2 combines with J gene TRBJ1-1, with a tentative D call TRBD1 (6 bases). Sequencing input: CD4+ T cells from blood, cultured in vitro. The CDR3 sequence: CASSREGGPNTEAFF. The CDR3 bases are TGTGCCAGCAGCCGGGAAGGGGGGCCCAACACTGAAGCTTTCTTT.